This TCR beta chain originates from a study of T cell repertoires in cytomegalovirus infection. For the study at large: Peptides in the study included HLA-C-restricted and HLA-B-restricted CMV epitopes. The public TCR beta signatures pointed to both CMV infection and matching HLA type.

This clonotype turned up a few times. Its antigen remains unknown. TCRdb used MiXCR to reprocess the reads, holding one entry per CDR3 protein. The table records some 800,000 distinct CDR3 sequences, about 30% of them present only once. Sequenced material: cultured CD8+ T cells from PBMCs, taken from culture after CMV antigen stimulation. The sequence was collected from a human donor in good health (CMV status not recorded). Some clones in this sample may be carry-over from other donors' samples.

Here the CDR3 reads CASSVVFGTLDTEAFF. The CDR3 DNA reads as TGTGCCAGCAGCGTAGTTTTCGGGACTTTAGACACTGAAGCTTTCTTT. The chain couples TRBV9 to TRBJ1-1; perhaps TRBD1 as D (5 bases). With 0 bases removed from V and 3 bases from J, the gap between germline ends came to 15 bases. CDR1 and CDR2 from the germline V gene are SGDLS and YYNGEE. The CDR3 has 16 residues.